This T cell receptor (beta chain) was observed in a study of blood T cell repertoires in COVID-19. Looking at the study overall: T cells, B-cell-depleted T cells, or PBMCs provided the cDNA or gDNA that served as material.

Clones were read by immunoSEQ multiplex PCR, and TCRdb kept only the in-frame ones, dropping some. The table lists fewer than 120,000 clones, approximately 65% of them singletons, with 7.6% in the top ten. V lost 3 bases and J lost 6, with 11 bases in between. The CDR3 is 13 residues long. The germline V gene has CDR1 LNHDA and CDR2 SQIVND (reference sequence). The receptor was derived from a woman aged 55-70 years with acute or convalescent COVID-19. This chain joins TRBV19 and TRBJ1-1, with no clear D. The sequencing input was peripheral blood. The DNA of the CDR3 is TGTGCCAGTAGTATTGGAGTTGCTTCTGAAGCTTTCTTT. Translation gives CASSIGVASEAFF.